This T cell receptor (beta chain) originates from a study of blood T cell repertoires in COVID-19. Turning to the study itself: Both acute and convalescent COVID-19 samples were obtained from the United States, Italy and Spain. Sources were T cells, B-cell-depleted T cells, or PBMCs; the material itself was cDNA or gDNA.

In the original processing: Counts of nucleated cells, estimated from reference gene primer amplification, were obtained. Clones were read by immunoSEQ multiplex PCR, and TCRdb kept only the in-frame ones, dropping some. V and J calls and clone size follow that table, whereas D and trimming were derived from the DNA. The repertoire holds some 250,000 clones, with 88% as singletons. The CDR3 is made up of 15 amino acids. From germline, CDR1 is SEHNR and CDR2 FQNEAQ (reference sequence). V lost 4 bases and J 0 bases, leaving 12 bases between the germline ends. The sequencing sample was made of peripheral blood. V gene TRBV7-9 combines with J gene TRBJ1-1, with D possibly TRBD1 on 6 matching bases. The receptor was derived from a woman between 40 and 50 years old who had recovered from COVID-19. CDR3 amino acids: CASSYLGGMNTEAFF. Here the CDR3 DNA reads TGTGCCAGCAGCTACCTTGGGGGCATGAACACTGAAGCTTTCTTT.